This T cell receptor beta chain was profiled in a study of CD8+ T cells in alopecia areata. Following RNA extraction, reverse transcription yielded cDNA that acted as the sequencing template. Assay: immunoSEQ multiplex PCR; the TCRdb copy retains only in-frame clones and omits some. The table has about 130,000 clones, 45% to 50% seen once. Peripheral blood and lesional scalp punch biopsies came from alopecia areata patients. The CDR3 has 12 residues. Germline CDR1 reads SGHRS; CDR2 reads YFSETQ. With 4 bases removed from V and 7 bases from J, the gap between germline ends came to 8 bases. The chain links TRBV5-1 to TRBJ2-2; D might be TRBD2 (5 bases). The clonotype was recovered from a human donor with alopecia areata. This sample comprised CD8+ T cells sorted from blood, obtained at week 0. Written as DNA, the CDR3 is TGCGCCAGCAGCCTCCGGGGCGGGGAGCTGTTTTTT. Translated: CASSLRGGELFF.